This entry lists 24 T cell receptor beta chains sequenced from one sample in a study of CD8+ T cells in alopecia areata (dated by TCRdb to the late 2010s). Libraries were made using the immunoSEQ multiplex PCR assay. RNA was extracted from all samples and reverse transcribed into cDNA as template for TCR sequencing. TCRdb carries this immuneACCESS record with in-frame sequences only. Its versions omit some clonotypes, under half of them owing to an unresolved V gene in the studies checked, with the rest unexplained. Recorded for this sample are 130,000 to 150,000 clones; around 62% of them occurred a single time. 35% to 45% of the sample comes from the top ten. The sample taken for sequencing was CD8+ T cells sorted from blood. The receptors here all came from a human donor in good health.

DNA for the CDR3: TGTGCCAGCAGCCAAGCGGCCGGCGGGACCCAGTACTTC. As protein: CASSQAAGGTQYF. V usage is TRBV4-2 and J usage is TRBJ2-5, with D hard to call. The CDR3 sequence is 13 residues long. Germline-derived CDR1 and CDR2 are LGHNA and YNFKEQ. V was trimmed by 1 base and J by 7 bases, leaving 10 bases between them.

This chain links TRBV15 with TRBJ2-1; 11 nucleotides line up with TRBD2. This CDR3 is built from 16 residues. V gave up 2 bases and J gave up 4 bases; unmatched junction bases: 4. Per germline, CDR1 LNHNV and CDR2 YYDKDF (reference sequence). The CDR3 is CATSRQGLAAYNEQFF. The CDR3 nucleotides are TGTGCCACCAGCAGACAGGGACTAGCGGCGTACAATGAGCAGTTCTTC.

The genes are TRBV14 and TRBJ1-1, with D hard to call. V lost 4 bases and J lost 1, with 13 bases in between. The CDR3 consists of 15 residues. Germline CDR1 and CDR2: SGHDN and FVKESK. The CDR3 loop is CASSPMGWRNTEAFF. The CDR3 nucleotides are TGTGCCAGCAGCCCCATGGGTTGGAGGAACACTGAAGCTTTCTTT.

The chain carries TRBV5-6 and TRBJ2-5; D is unresolved. Trimming shortened V by 2 bases and J by 5 bases, and 13 bases separated the two germline ends. This CDR3 region has 14 residues. Germline loops: CDR1 SGHDT, CDR2 YYEEEE. CDR3 residues: CASSFGYTGETQYF. The CDR3 bases are TGTGCCAGCAGCTTCGGCTACACCGGCGAGACCCAGTACTTC.

The rearrangement joins TRBV4-2 to TRBJ1-1; D is unresolved. This CDR3 has 15 residues. Trimming stripped 0 bases from V and 3 bases from J, with 11 bases between. CDR1 is LGHNA and CDR2 is YNFKEQ in the germline V gene. CDR3 sequence (DNA): TGTGCCAGCAGCCAAGAAGGTGGGTCTCACACTGAAGCTTTCTTT. It translates to CASSQEGGSHTEAFF.

Here the CDR3 reads CASSGWTEDNEQFF. The CDR3 DNA reads TGTGCCAGCAGCGGGTGGACGGAAGACAATGAGCAGTTCTTC. The genes are TRBV9 and TRBJ2-1; unclear D gene. This CDR3 contains 14 residues. Per the germline V gene, CDR1 is SGDLS and CDR2 is YYNGEE. Trimming stripped 3 bases from V and 5 bases from J, with 12 bases between.

V and J are TRBV6-6 and TRBJ1-1; 7 positions match TRBD1. V lost 1 base, J lost 4 bases, and 9 bases stayed unmatched. The germline V gene encodes CDR1 MNHNY and CDR2 SVGAGI (reference sequence). CDR3 length: 16 residues. CDR3 amino acids: CASSYYSLPGGTEAFF. The CDR3 DNA follows: TGTGCCAGCAGTTACTACTCCCTGCCAGGGGGCACTGAAGCTTTCTTT.

In DNA form, the CDR3 reads TGTGCCAGCAGATCCTGGGAGACCCAGTACTTC. As protein: CASRSWETQYF. V gene TRBV27 combines with J gene TRBJ2-5; no reliable D call. CDR1 is MNHEY, CDR2 SMNVEV, per germline (reference sequence). V lost 6 bases and J 5 bases, leaving 7 bases between the germline ends. The CDR3 is made up of 11 amino acids.

The chain combines TRBV29-1 with TRBJ2-4; tentatively, D is TRBD2 (6 bases). Germline-derived CDR1 and CDR2 are SQVTM and ANQGSEA. V was pared by 1 base and J by 3 bases, with 16 bases between. The CDR3 runs to 16 residues. For the CDR3, the DNA is TGCAGCGTTGAAGGTCGGGGCGGGCGGGGCAAAAACATTCAGTACTTC. Translation: CSVEGRGGRGKNIQYF. Complete variable domain (other parts from reference TRBV29-1 and TRBJ2-4): SAVISQKPSRDICQRGTSLTIQCQVDSQVTMMFWYRQQPGQSLTLIATANQGSEATYESGFVIDKFPISRPNLTFSTLTVSNMSPEDSSIYLCSVEGRGGRGKNIQYFGAGTRLSVL.

This clone was picked up one time. As DNA, the CDR3 is TGTGCCAGCAGGGAGAGGGGAGGTCAGCCCCAGCATTTT. Amino acids: CASRERGGQPQHF. This chain connects TRBV2 to TRBJ1-5; TRBD1 is a possible D gene (5 bases). Germline loops: CDR1 SNHLY, CDR2 FYNNEI. With 6 bases removed from V and 6 bases from J, the gap between germline ends came to 12 bases. The CDR3 totals 13 residues.

This clone was observed once. This chain uses TRBV29-1 with TRBJ2-7; 15 bases are shared with TRBD2. The V gene end was trimmed by 6 bases and the J gene end by 3 bases; junction bases not matched to a gene: 9. This CDR3 region has 16 residues. CDR1 and CDR2 (germline): SQVTM, ANQGSEA. DNA for the CDR3: TGCAGCGTCGTGGGACTAGCGGGAGGAACGATCTACGAGCAGTACTTC. It encodes CSVVGLAGGTIYEQYF.

The V and J genes are TRBV7-8 and TRBJ2-2, with 7 bases identical to TRBD2. The CDR3 has 16 amino acids. Germline CDR1 SGHVS, CDR2 FQNEAQ. The junction had 7 bases not matched to a gene; V was cut back by 4 bases and J by 2 bases. CDR3 bases: TGTGCCAGCAGCTCGGTGGTAGCGGGTAACACCGGGGAGCTGTTTTTT. It is translated as CASSSVVAGNTGELFF.

V is TRBV6-5 and J is TRBJ2-7; 8 positions agree with TRBD1. This CDR3 is built from 13 residues. In germline, CDR1 is MNHEY, CDR2 SVGAGI. Losses at the gene ends were 7 bases for V and 5 bases for J; bases not matched to a gene: 7. In nucleotides, the CDR3 is TGTGCCAGCACGGGCAGGGGGCTGGACGAGCAGTACTTC. Protein sequence: CASTGRGLDEQYF.

This clone has only one observation. This sequence joins TRBV11-2 and TRBJ2-1; 7 positions agree with TRBD2. The CDR3 consists of 16 residues. The J segment lost 5 bases and the V segment lost 0 bases, leaving 7 bases of the junction unmatched. Germline CDR1 is SGHAT and CDR2 is FQNNGV. The CDR3 coding sequence is TGTGCCAGCAGCTTAGAGGGCGGGAGTATTGACAATGAGCAGTTCTTC. It specifies CASSLEGGSIDNEQFF. Full variable domain (outside the CDR3, taken from reference TRBV11-2 and TRBJ2-1): EAGVAQSPRYKIIEKRQSVAFWCNPISGHATLYWYQQILGQGPKLLIQFQNNGVVDDSQLPKDRFSAERLKGVDSTLKIQPAKLEDSAVYLCASSLEGGSIDNEQFFGPGTRLTVL.

This clone was detected a few times. This CDR3 is also generated by other DNA sequences in the sample. The CDR3 protein is CSVEGTSGEQYF. The CDR3 DNA sequence: TGCAGCGTTGAAGGGACTAGCGGCGAGCAGTACTTC. J is TRBJ2-7 and V is TRBV29-1; 10 nucleotides agree with TRBD2. This CDR3 contains 12 residues. CDR1 and CDR2 from the germline V gene are SQVTM and ANQGSEA. Germline trimming cut 1 base from V and 6 bases from J; bases unmatched to any gene: 0.

The chain employs TRBV9 and TRBJ2-3; D ambiguous. CDR1 is SGDLS, CDR2 YYNGEE, per germline. V was shortened by 0 bases and J by 0 bases, with 5 bases between the two germline ends. The CDR3 covers 14 residues. The CDR3 DNA sequence: TGTGCCAGCAGCGTAGTCGATAGCACAGATACGCAGTATTTT. This gives the protein CASSVVDSTDTQYF.

This clone came up a few times. The chain is built from TRBV9 and TRBJ2-3; 10 bases line up with TRBD2. Germline values: CDR1 SGDLS, CDR2 YYNGEE. V gave up 4 bases and J gave up 0 bases; unmatched junction bases: 5. This CDR3 comprises 16 residues. This chain's CDR3 is CASSTGLAASTDTQYF. The CDR3 DNA is TGTGCCAGCAGCACAGGACTAGCGGCTAGCACAGATACGCAGTATTTT.

The chain uses TRBV30 and TRBJ2-2; D ambiguous. The V end was cut by 4 bases, the J end by 0 bases, with 12 bases between. Looked up from germline, CDR1 is GTSNPN and CDR2 is SVGIG (reference sequence). This CDR3 is 15 amino acids long. CDR3 sequence reads: CAWIQGLANTGELFF. The CDR3 DNA follows: TGTGCCTGGATTCAAGGGCTCGCGAACACCGGGGAGCTGTTTTTT.

The chain is built from TRBV30 and TRBJ1-5; 8 bases are shared with TRBD1. The junction had 9 bases not matched to a gene; V was cut back by 5 bases and J by 3 bases. This CDR3 has 15 amino acids. The V gene's germline CDR1 is GTSNPN and CDR2 SVGIG (reference sequence). The CDR3 region has the DNA TGTGCCTGGGGACAGGGTACAGGGAACAATCAGCCCCAGCATTTT. Its translation is CAWGQGTGNNQPQHF. The full variable domain, in which reference TRBV30 and TRBJ1-5 provide the parts outside the CDR3, is SQTIHQWPATLVQPVGSPLSLECTVEGTSNPNLYWYRQAAGRGLQLLFYSVGIGQISSEVPQNLSASRPQDRQFILSSKKLLLSDSGFYLCAWGQGTGNNQPQHFGDGTRLSIL.

The chain is built from TRBV30 and TRBJ2-5; TRBD1 aligns across 7 bases. V was pared by 5 bases and J by 4 bases, with 7 bases of the junction left unmatched. This CDR3 has 13 residues. Per the germline V gene, CDR1 is GTSNPN and CDR2 is SVGIG (reference sequence). CDR3 region: CAWAQTGRETQYF. CDR3 in DNA: TGTGCCTGGGCCCAGACAGGGCGAGAGACCCAGTACTTC.

This chain joins TRBV5-1 and TRBJ1-1; D remains unclear. V shed 0 bases and J shed 5 bases, with 8 bases lying between them. From germline, CDR1 is SGHRS and CDR2 YFSETQ. CDR3 size: 13 residues. The DNA of the CDR3 is TGCGCCAGCAGCTTGGCTACGTCGACTGAAGCTTTCTTT. It yields the protein CASSLATSTEAFF.

This clone has only one observation. This CDR3 reads CASSGASLTYNEQFF. Here the CDR3 DNA reads TGTGCCAGCTCCGGAGCCAGCCTGACCTACAATGAGCAGTTCTTC. This rearrangement joins TRBV25-1 to TRBJ2-1; D is unresolved. Deletions cut 8 bases from V and 2 bases from J, with 16 bases between. Germline CDR1 and CDR2: MGHDK and SYGVNS. This CDR3 is 15 amino acids long.

A few counts support this clone. This chain connects TRBV29-1 to TRBJ2-7; 8 bases are a match to TRBD2. The CDR3 is 15 residues long. The germline CDR1 and CDR2 sequences are SQVTM and ANQGSEA. V was clipped by 5 bases and J by 1 base; unmatched bases: 10. CDR3 protein: CSVRGSGGGSYEQYF. The CDR3 DNA sequence: TGCAGCGTTAGGGGAAGCGGGGGCGGGTCCTACGAGCAGTACTTC.

V and J are TRBV25-1 and TRBJ2-1; D possibly corresponds to TRBD2 (5 bases). The germline gives CDR1 MGHDK, CDR2 SYGVNS. CDR3 length equals 11 residues. V shed 8 bases and J shed 8 bases, with 10 bases lying between them. CDR3 bases: TGTGCCAGCTCCTACGGGGATGAGCAGTTCTTC. Its translation is CASSYGDEQFF.